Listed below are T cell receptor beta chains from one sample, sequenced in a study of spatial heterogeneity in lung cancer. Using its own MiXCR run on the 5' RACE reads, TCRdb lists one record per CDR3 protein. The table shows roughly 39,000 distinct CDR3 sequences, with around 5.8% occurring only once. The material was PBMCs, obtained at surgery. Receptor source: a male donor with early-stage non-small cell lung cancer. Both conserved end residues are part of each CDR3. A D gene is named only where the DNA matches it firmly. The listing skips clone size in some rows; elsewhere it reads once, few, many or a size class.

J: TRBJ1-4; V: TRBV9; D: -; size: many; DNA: TGTGCCAGCAGCAAGCTGGGAACAGTTAATGAAAAACTGTTTTTT; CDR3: CASSKLGTVNEKLFF
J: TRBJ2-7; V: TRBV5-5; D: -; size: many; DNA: TGTGCCAGCAGCTCCTTGAGGGGAGGAGGGACCTACGAGCAGTACTTC; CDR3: CASSSLRGGGTYEQYF
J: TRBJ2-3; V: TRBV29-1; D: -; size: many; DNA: TGCAGCGTTGTTACACTCGGCGGGGAACTCACAGATACGCAGTATTTT; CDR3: CSVVTLGGELTDTQYF
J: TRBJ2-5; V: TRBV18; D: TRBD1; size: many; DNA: TGTGCCAGCTCACGAGGACAGGCTCGTGAGACCCAGTACTTC; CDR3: CASSRGQARETQYF
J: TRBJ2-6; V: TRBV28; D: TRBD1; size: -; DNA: TGTGCCAGCAGTCAAGGGACAGGGCGCACTGGGGCCAACGTCCTGACTTTC; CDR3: CASSQGTGRTGANVLTF
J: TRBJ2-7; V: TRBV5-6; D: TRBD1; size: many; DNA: TGTGCCAGCAGCTTGGGGGACAGGGGGTCCTCCTACGAGCAGTACTTC; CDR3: CASSLGDRGSSYEQYF
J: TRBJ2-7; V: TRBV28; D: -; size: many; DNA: TGTGCCAGCATTGAGGGGGGTGAGTCCTACGAGCAGTACTTC; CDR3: CASIEGGESYEQYF
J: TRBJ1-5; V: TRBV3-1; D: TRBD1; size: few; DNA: TGTGCCAGCAGCCATGGAGGGGGCGGTCAGCCCCAGCATTTT; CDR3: CASSHGGGGQPQHF
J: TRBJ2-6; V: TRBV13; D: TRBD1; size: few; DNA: TGTGCCAGCAGCCCGACAGGGACTGGGGCCAACGTCCTGACTTTC; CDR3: CASSPTGTGANVLTF
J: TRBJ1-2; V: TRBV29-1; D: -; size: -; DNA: TGCAGCGTTGAAGCTTCGAGTGACCATAACTATGGCTACACCTTC; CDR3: CSVEASSDHNYGYTF
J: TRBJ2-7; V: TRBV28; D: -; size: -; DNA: TGTGCCAGCAGGCCAGGGGCCTACGAGCAGTACTTC; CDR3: CASRPGAYEQYF
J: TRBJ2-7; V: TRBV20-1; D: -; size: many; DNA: TGCAGTGCTTCGGGGGCTTCTTACGAGCAGTACTTC; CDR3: CSASGASYEQYF
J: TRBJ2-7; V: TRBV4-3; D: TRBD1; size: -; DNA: TGCGCCAGCAGCCAAGATTGGAGACAGGGGGCTATAGCCTACGAGCAGTACTTC; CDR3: CASSQDWRQGAIAYEQYF
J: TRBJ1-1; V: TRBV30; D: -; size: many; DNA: TGTGCCTGGAGTGTACAATCGAACACTGAAGCTTTCTTT; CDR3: CAWSVQSNTEAFF
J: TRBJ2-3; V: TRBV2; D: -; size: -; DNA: TGTGCCAGCAGTGTGGGCCACAGCACAGATACGCAGTATTTT; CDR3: CASSVGHSTDTQYF
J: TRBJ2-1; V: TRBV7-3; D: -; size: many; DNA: TGTGCCAGCAGCTTTGGACAATTTACCTCCTACAATGAGCAGTTCTTC; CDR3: CASSFGQFTSYNEQFF
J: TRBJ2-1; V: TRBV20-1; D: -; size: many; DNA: TGCAGTGCTACCGATCTAGCAGGGGAACGCCTTTACAATGAGCAGTTCTTC; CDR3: CSATDLAGERLYNEQFF
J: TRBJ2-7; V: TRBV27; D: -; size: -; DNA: TGTGCCAGCAGTCCTTTAAGGGGCGGCAGGTACTACGAGCAGTACTTC; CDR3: CASSPLRGGRYYEQYF